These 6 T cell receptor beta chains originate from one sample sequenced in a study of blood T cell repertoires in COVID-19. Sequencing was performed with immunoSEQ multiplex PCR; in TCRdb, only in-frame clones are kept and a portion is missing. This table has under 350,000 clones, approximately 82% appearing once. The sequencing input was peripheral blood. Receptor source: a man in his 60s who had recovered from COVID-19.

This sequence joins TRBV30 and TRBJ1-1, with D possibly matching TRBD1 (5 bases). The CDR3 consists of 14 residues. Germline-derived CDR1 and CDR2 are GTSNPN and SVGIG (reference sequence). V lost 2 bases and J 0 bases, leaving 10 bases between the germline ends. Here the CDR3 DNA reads TGTGCCTGGAGTTTACAGGCCTTGAACACTGAAGCTTTCTTT. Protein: CAWSLQALNTEAFF.

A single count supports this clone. In nucleotides, the CDR3 is TGCGCCAGCAGCCAAGATCAGCACAGGCCTATGGGTTTCTTT. Translated, it gives CASSQDQHRPMGFF. The gene calls are TRBV4-1 and TRBJ1-1; weak D call: TRBD1 (5 bases). The CDR3 is made up of 14 amino acids. Germline V gene sequence: CDR1 MGHRA, CDR2 YSYEKL. V lost 0 bases, J lost 13 bases, and 18 bases lay in between.

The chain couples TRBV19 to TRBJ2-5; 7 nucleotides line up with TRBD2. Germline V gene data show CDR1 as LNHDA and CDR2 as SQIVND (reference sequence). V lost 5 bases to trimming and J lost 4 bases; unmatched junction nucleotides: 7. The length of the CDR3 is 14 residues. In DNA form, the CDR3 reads TGTGCCAGTAGTGTGGCCGGACTAGTAGAGACCCAGTACTTC. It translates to CASSVAGLVETQYF. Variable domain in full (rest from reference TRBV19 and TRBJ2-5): DGGITQSPKYLFRKEGQNVTLSCEQNLNHDAMYWYRQDPGQGLRLIYYSQIVNDFQKGDIAEGYSVSREKKESFPLTVTSAQKNPTAFYLCASSVAGLVETQYFGPGTRLLVL.

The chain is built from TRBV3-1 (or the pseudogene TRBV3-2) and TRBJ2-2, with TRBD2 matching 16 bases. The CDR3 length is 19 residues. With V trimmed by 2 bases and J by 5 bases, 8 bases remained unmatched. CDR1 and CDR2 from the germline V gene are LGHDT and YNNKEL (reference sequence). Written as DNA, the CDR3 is TGTGCCAGCAGCCAAACCGGGACTAGCGGGAGGGCCGGAACCGGGGAGCTGTTTTTT. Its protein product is CASSQTGTSGRAGTGELFF.

The chain's CDR3 is CASRRSGGPGTGELFF. Here the CDR3 DNA reads TGTGCCAGTAGGAGAAGCGGGGGGCCGGGGACCGGGGAGCTGTTTTTT. The chain combines TRBV19 with TRBJ2-2; 9 positions agree with TRBD2. The CDR3 is 16 residues long. V shed 6 bases and J 5 bases; nucleotides not matched to a gene: 10. Germline values: CDR1 LNHDA, CDR2 SQIVND (reference sequence).

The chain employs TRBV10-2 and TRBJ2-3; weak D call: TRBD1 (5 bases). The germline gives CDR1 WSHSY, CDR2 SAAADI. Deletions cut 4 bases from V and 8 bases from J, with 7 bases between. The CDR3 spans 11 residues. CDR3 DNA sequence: TGCGCCAGCAGTGGGGGCGCTACGCAGTATTTT. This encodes CASSGGATQYF.